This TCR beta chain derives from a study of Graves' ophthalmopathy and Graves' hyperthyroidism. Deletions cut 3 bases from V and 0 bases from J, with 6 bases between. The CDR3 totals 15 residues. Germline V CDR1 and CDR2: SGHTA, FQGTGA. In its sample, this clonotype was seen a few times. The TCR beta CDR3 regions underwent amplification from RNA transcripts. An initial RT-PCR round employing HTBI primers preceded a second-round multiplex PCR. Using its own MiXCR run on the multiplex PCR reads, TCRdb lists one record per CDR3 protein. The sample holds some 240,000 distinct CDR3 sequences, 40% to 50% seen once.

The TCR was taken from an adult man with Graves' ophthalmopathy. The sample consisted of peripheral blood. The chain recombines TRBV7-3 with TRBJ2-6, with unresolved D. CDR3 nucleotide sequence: TGTGCCAGCAGCTTGGCCATCTCTGGGGCCAACGTCCTGACTTTC. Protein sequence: CASSLAISGANVLTF. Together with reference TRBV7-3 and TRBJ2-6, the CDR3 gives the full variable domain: GAGVSQTPSNKVTEKGKYVELRCDPISGHTALYWYRQSLGQGPEFLIYFQGTGAADDSGLPNDRFFAVRPEGSVSTLKIQRTERGDSAVYLCASSLAISGANVLTFGAGSRLTVL.